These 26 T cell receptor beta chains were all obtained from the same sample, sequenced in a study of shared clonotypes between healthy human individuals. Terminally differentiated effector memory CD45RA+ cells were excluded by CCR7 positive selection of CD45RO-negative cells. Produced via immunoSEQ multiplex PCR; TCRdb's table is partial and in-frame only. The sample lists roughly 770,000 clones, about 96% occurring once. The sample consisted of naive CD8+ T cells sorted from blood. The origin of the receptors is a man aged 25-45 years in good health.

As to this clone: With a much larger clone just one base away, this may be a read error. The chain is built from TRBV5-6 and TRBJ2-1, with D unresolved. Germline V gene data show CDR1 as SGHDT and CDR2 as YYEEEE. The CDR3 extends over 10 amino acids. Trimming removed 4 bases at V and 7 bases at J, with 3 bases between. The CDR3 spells CASSRNEQFF. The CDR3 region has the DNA TGTGCCAGCAGCAGAAATGAGCAGTTCTTC. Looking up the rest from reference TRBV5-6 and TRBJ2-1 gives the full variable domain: DAGVTQSPTHLIKTRGQQVTLRCSPKSGHDTVSWYQQALGQGPQFIFQYYEEEERQRGNFPDRFSGHQFPNYSSELNVNALLLGDSALYLCASSRNEQFFGPGTRLTVL.

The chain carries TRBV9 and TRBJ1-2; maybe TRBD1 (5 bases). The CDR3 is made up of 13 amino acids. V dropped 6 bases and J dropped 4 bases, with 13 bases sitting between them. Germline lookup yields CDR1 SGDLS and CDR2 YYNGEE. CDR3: CASKGPISYGYTF. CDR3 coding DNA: TGTGCCAGCAAGGGACCGATCTCCTATGGCTACACCTTC. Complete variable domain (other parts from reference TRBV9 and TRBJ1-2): DSGVTQTPKHLITATGQRVTLRCSPRSGDLSVYWYQQSLDQGLQFLIQYYNGEERAKGNILERFSAQQFPDLHSELNLSSLELGDSALYFCASKGPISYGYTFGSGTRLTVV.

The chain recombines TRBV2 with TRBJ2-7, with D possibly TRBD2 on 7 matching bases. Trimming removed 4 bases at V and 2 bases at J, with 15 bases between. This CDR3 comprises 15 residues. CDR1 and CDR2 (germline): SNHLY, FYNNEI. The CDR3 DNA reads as TGTGCCAGCAGTGGGCAGCAGGGGAGGGCCTACGAGCAGTACTTC. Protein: CASSGQQGRAYEQYF.

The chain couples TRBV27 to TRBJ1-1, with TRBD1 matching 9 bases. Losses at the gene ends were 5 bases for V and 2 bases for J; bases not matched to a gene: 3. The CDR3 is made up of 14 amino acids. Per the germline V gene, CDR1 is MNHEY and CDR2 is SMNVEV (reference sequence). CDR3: CASSRTGANTEAFF. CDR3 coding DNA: TGTGCCAGCAGTAGGACAGGGGCCAACACTGAAGCTTTCTTT.

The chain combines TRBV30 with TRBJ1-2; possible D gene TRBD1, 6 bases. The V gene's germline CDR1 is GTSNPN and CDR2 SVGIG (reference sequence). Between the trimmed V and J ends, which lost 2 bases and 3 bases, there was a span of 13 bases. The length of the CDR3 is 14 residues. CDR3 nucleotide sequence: TGTGCCTGGAGTCCTCAGGGGCCCTACTATGGCTACACCTTC. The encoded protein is CAWSPQGPYYGYTF.

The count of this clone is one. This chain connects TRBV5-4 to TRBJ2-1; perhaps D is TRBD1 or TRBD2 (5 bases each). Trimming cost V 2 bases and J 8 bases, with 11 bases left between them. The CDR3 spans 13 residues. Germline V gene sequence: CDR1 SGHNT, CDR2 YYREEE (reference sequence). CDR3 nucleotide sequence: TGTGCCAGCAGCTTTGGGGACGGGGATGAGCAGTTCTTC. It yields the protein CASSFGDGDEQFF.

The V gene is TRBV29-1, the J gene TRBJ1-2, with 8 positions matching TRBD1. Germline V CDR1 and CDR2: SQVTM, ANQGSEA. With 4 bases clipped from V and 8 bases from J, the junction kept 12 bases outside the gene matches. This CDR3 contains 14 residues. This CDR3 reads CSVVEGRQGYGYTF. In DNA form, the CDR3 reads TGCAGCGTTGTTGAGGGTCGACAGGGGTACGGCTACACCTTC.

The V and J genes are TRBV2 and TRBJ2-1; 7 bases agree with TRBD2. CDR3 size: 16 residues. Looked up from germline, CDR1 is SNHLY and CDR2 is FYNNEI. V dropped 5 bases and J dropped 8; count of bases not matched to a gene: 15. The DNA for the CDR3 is TGTGCCAGCAGTCCGCGGACTAGTCCCCAAACAGATGAGCAGTTCTTC. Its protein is CASSPRTSPQTDEQFF. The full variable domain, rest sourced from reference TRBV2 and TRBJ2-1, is EPEVTQTPSHQVTQMGQEVILRCVPISNHLYFYWYRQILGQKVEFLVSFYNNEISEKSEIFDDQFSVERPDGSNFTLKIRSTKLEDSAMYFCASSPRTSPQTDEQFFGPGTRLTVL.

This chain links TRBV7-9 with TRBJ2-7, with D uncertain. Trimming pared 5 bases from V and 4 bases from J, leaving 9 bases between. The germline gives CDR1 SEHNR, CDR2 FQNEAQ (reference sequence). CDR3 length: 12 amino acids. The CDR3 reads CASSIIRYEQYF. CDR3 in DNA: TGTGCCAGCAGCATTATAAGGTACGAGCAGTACTTC.

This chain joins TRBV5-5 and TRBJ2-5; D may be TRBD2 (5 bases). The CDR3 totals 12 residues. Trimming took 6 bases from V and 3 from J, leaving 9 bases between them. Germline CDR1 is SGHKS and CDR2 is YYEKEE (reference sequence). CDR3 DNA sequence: TGTGCCAGCACCCCCGGGAAAGAGACCCAGTACTTC. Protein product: CASTPGKETQYF.

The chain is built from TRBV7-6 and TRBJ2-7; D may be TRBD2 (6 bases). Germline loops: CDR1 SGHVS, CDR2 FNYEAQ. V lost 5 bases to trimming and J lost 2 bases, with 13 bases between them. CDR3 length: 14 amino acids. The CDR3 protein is CASSLDSGAYEQYF. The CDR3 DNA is TGTGCCAGCAGCCTGGATTCGGGGGCCTACGAGCAGTACTTC.

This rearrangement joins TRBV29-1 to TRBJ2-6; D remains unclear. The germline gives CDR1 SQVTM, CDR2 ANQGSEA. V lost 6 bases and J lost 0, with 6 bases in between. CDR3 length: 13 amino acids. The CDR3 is CSVSSSGANVLTF. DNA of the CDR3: TGCAGCGTCTCATCCTCTGGGGCCAACGTCCTGACTTTC. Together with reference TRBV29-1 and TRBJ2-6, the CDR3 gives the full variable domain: SAVISQKPSRDICQRGTSLTIQCQVDSQVTMMFWYRQQPGQSLTLIATANQGSEATYESGFVIDKFPISRPNLTFSTLTVSNMSPEDSSIYLCSVSSSGANVLTFGAGSRLTVL.

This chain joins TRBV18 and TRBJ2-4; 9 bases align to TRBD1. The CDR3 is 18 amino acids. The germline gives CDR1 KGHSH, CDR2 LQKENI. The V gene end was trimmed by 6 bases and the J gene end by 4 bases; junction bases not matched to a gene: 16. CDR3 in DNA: TGTGCCAGCTCGCCCGGGACAGGGAGTCTTTCTCGGAAAAACATTCAGTACTTC. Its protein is CASSPGTGSLSRKNIQYF.

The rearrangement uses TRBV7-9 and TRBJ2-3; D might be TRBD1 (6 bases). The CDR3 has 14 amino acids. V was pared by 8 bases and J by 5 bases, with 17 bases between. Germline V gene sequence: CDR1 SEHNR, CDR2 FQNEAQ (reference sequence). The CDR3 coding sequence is TGTGCCAGCGCTGACTGGGGGCCTGAAGATACGCAGTATTTT. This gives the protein CASADWGPEDTQYF.

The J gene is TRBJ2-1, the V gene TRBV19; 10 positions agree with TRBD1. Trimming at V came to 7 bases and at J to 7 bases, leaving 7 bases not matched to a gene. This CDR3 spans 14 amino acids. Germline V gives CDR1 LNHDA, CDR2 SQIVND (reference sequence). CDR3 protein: CASTPTGGGNEQFF. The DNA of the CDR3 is TGTGCCAGTACCCCGACAGGGGGCGGGAATGAGCAGTTCTTC. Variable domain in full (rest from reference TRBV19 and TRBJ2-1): DGGITQSPKYLFRKEGQNVTLSCEQNLNHDAMYWYRQDPGQGLRLIYYSQIVNDFQKGDIAEGYSVSREKKESFPLTVTSAQKNPTAFYLCASTPTGGGNEQFFGPGTRLTVL.

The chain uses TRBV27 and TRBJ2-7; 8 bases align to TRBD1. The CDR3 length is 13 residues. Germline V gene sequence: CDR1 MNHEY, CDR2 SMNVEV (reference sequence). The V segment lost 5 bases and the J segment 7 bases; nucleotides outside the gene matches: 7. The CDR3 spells CASSLRTGREQYF. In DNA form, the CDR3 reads TGTGCCAGCAGTCTCCGGACAGGGCGGGAGCAGTACTTC.

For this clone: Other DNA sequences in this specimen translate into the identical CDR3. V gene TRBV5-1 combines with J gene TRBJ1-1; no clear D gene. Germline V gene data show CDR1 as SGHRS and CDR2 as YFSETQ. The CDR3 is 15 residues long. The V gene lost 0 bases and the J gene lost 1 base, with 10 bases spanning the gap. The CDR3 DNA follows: TGCGCCAGCAGCTTGGCCGGCCAGGCGAACACTGAAGCTTTCTTT. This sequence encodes CASSLAGQANTEAFF. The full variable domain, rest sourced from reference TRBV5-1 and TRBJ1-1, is KAGVTQTPRYLIKTRGQQVTLSCSPISGHRSVSWYQQTPGQGLQFLFEYFSETQRNKGNFPGRFSGRQFSNSRSEMNVSTLELGDSALYLCASSLAGQANTEAFFGQGTRLTVV.

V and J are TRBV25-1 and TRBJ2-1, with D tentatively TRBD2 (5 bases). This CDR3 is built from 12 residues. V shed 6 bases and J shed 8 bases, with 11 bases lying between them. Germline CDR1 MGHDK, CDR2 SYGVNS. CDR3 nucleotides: TGTGCCAGCAGAGGGAGATATCATGAGCAGTTCTTC. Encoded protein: CASRGRYHEQFF.

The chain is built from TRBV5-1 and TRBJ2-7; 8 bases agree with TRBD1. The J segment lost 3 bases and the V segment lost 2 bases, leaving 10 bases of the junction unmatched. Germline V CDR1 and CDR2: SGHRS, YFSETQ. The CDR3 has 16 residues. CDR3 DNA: TGCGCCAGCAGCTTAGAGACAGGGGATAGGGTCTACGAGCAGTACTTC. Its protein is CASSLETGDRVYEQYF.

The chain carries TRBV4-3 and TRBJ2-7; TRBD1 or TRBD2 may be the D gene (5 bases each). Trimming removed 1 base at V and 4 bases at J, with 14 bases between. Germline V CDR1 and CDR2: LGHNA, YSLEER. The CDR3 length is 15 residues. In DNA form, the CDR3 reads TGCGCCAGCAGCCAAGGTAGAGGGGTGGGATACGAGCAGTACTTC. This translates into CASSQGRGVGYEQYF.

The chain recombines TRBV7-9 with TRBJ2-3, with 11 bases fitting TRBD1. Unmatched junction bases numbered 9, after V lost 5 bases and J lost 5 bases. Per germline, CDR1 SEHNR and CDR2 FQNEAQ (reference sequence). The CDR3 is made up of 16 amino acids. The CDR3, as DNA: TGTGCCAGCAGCATTAGGACAGGGGGCGATTTAGATACGCAGTATTTT. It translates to CASSIRTGGDLDTQYF. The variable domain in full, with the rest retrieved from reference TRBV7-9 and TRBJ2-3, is DTGVSQNPRHKITKRGQNVTFRCDPISEHNRLYWYRQTLGQGPEFLTYFQNEAQLEKSRLLSDRFSAERPKGSFSTLEIQRTEQGDSAMYLCASSIRTGGDLDTQYFGPGTRLTVL.

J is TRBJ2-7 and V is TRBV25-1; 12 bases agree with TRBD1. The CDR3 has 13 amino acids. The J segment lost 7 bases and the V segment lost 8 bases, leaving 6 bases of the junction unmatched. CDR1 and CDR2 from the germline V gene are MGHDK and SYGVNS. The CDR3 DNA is TGTGCCAGCGAGGGACAGGGGGCGTGGGAGCAGTACTTC. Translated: CASEGQGAWEQYF.

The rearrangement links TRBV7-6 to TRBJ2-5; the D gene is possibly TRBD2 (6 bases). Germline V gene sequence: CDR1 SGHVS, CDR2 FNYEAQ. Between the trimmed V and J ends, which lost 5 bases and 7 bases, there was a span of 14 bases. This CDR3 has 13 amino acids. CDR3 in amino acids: CASSPGTAGTQYF. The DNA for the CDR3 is TGTGCCAGCAGCCCCGGGACTGCCGGGACCCAGTACTTC.

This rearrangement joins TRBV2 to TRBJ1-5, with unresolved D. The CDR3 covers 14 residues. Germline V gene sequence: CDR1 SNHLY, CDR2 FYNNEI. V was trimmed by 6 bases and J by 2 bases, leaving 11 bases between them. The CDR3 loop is CASREDGGNQPQHF. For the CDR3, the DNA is TGTGCCAGCAGGGAGGACGGAGGCAATCAGCCCCAGCATTTT.

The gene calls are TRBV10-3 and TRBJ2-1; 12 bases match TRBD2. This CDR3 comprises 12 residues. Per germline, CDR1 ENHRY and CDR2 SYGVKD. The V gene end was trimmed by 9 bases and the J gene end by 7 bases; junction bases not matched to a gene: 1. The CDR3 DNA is TGTGCCATTGGACTAGCGGGGAATGAGCAGTTCTTC. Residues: CAIGLAGNEQFF.

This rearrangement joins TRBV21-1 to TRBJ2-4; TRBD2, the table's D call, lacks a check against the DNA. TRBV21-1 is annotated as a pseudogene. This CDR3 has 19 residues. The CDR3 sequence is CASSKRGTGVTSGTDIQYF. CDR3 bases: TGTGCCAGCAGCAAAAGAGGGACAGGCGTTACTAGCGGGACGGACATTCAGTACTTC.